This T cell receptor beta chain emerged from a study of radiation and T cells in renal cell carcinoma. Trimming pared 6 bases from V and 2 bases from J, leaving 20 bases between. The CDR3 is made up of 16 amino acids. The germline CDR1 and CDR2 sequences are MDHEN and SYDVKM. Libraries were prepared by immunoSEQ multiplex PCR; TCRdb keeps only in-frame clonotypes and omits some of them. The sample contains about 130,000 clones, 88% of which appear only once. Time point described: blood 2 weeks post-SBRT. Treatment noted: 15 Gy SBRT to primary tumor, nephrectomy 4 weeks later. This TCR came from a woman between 65 and 79 years old with renal cell carcinoma. The material was blood, obtained from a patient whose treatment included radiotherapy and nephrectomy. The chain couples TRBV28 to TRBJ2-7, with D unresolved. The CDR3 nucleotides are TGTGCCAGCAGCCAAATCGCAGGTGTTCGGGCCTACGAGCAGTACTTC. Translation gives CASSQIAGVRAYEQYF. Supplemented by reference TRBV28 and TRBJ2-7, the full variable domain reads DVKVTQSSRYLVKRTGEKVFLECVQDMDHENMFWYRQDPGLGLRLIYFSYDVKMKEKGDIPEGYSVSREKKERFSLILESASTNQTSMYLCASSQIAGVRAYEQYFGPGTRLTVT.